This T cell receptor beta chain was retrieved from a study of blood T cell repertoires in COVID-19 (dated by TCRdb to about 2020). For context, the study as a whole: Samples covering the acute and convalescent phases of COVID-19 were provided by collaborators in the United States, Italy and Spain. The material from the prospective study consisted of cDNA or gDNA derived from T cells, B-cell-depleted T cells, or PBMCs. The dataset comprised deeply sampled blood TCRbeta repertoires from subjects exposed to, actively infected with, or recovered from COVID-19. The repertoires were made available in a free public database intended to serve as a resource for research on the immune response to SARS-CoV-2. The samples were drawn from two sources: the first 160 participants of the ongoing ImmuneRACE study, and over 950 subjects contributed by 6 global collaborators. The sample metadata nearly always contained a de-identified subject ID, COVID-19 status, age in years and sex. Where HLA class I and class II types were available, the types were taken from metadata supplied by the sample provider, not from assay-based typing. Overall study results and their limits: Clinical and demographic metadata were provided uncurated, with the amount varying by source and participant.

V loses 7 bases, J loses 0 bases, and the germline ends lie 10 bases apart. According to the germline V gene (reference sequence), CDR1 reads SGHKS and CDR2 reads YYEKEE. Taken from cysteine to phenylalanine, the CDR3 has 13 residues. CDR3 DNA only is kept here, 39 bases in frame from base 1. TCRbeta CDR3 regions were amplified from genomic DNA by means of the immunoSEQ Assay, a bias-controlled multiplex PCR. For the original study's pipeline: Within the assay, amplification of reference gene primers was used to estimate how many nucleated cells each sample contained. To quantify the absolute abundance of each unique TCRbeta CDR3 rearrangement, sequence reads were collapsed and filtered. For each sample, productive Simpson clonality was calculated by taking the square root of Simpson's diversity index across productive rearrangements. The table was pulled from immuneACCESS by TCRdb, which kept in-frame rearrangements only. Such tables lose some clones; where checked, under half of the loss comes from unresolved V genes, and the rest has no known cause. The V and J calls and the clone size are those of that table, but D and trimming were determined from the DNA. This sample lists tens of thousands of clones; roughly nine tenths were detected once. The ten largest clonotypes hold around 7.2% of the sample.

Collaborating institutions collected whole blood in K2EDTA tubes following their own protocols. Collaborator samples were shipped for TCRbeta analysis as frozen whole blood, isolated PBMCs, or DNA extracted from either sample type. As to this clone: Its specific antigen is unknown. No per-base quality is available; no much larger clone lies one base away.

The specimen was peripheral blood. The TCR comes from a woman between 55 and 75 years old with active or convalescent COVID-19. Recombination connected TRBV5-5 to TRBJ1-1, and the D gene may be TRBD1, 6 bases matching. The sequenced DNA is TGTGCCAGCGTTCAGGGGATGAACACTGAAGCTTTCTTT. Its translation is CASVQGMNTEAFF.